The rows below give T cell receptor beta chains drawn from one sample of a study of shared clonotypes between healthy human individuals. Clones were read by immunoSEQ multiplex PCR, and TCRdb kept only the in-frame ones, dropping some. The sample lists under 1,900,000 clones; approximately 98.5% were seen once. The sequenced sample was naive CD4+ T cells sorted from blood. Source of these receptors: a man aged 25-45 years in good health. CDR3s include the opening cysteine and the closing phenylalanine or tryptophan. A D gene is named only where the DNA matches it firmly. Clone size is stated in some rows and not others, as once, few, many or a class when expanded.

TRBD2	TRBV5-4	TRBJ2-1	-	TGTGCCAGCAGCTTGACACTAGCGGGAGTCAATGAGCAGTTCTTC	CASSLTLAGVNEQFF
-	TRBV5-1	TRBJ2-5	-	TGCGCCAGCAGCTTGGAGATAGACATATTGATCGGGACCCAGTACTTC	CASSLEIDILIGTQYF
-	TRBV6-5	TRBJ2-2	once	TGTGCCAGCAGTTACTCGAGGGTTGAGACCGGGGAGCTGTTTTTT	CASSYSRVETGELFF
-	TRBV15	TRBJ1-5	-	TGTGCCACCAGCAGAGGTCGGACAGACTTTGAGCCCCAGCATTTT	CATSRGRTDFEPQHF
TRBD2	TRBV6-1	TRBJ2-7	-	TGTGCCAGCAGTGAGGCGGCGGCGGGAGGGGACTACGAGCAGTACTTC	CASSEAAAGGDYEQYF
TRBD1	TRBV6-1	TRBJ1-2	-	TGTGCCAGCACCTCGGACAGGCCTGAGGGGACTTACACCTTC	CASTSDRPEGTYTF
TRBD2	TRBV7-6	TRBJ2-7	-	TGTGCCAGCAGCTTAGGGCCTAGCGGGAGGGTGGGTGAGCAGTACTTC	CASSLGPSGRVGEQYF
TRBD1	TRBV27	TRBJ1-1	-	TGTGCCAGCACCCAGGGGGTTGGGTACACTGAAGCTTTCTTT	CASTQGVGYTEAFF
-	TRBV9	TRBJ2-7	-	TGTGCCAGCAGCCCCAGAGCCGGGCTTTCCTACGAGCAGTACTTC	CASSPRAGLSYEQYF
-	TRBV20-1	TRBJ2-5	-	TGCAGTGCTCCGGGACTCGAGACCCAGTACTTC	CSAPGLETQYF
TRBD2	TRBV4-3	TRBJ2-7	-	TGCGCCAGCAGCCAGGGGGGGAGTCAGTACTTC	CASSQGGSQYF
-	TRBV5-1	TRBJ2-1	-	TGCGCCAGCAGCTTGGTTGGGTACAATGAGCAGTTCTTC	CASSLVGYNEQFF
-	TRBV28	TRBJ2-2	-	TGTGCCAGCACCTCAGAGAACACCGGGGAGCTGTTTTTT	CASTSENTGELFF
TRBD1	TRBV5-8	TRBJ1-5	-	TGTGCCAGCAGCTGGAGGGGGCCTCAGCCCCAGCATTTT	CASSWRGPQPQHF
-	TRBV18	TRBJ2-3	-	TGTGCCAGCTCACCAATGACCGGGAGTCACACAGATACGCAGTATTTT	CASSPMTGSHTDTQYF
-	TRBV7-9	TRBJ1-1	-	TGTGCCAGCAGCTTAGCAGGGGCGGGGAACACTGAAGCTTTCTTT	CASSLAGAGNTEAFF
TRBD2	TRBV14	TRBJ2-3	-	TGTGCCAGCAGACTAGCGGGAGGCCCGCCGAATACGCAGTATTTT	CASRLAGGPPNTQYF
-	TRBV28	TRBJ1-5	once	TGTGCCAGCAGTTCAGGGGTCCATCAGCCCCAGCATTTT	CASSSGVHQPQHF
-	TRBV28	TRBJ1-2	-	TGTGCCAGCATTCCACAGATCCGGAGAGGCGGCTACACCTTC	CASIPQIRRGGYTF
-	TRBV28	TRBJ1-2	-	TGTGCCAGCAGACCTCAGTCTTGGGATCGTGATGGCTACACCTTC	CASRPQSWDRDGYTF
-	TRBV6-5	TRBJ1-2	-	TGTGCCAGCAGTTACTCGTTCCAGGAGGAAGATGGCTACACCTTC	CASSYSFQEEDGYTF
-	TRBV11-2	TRBJ1-1	-	TGTGCCAGCAGCTTAGAGGGGGGATTGAACACTGAAGCTTTCTTT	CASSLEGGLNTEAFF
-	TRBV6-5	TRBJ2-7	-	TGTGCCAGCAGTTATTTAAGACGAAACTCCTACGAGCAGTACTTC	CASSYLRRNSYEQYF
TRBD1	TRBV11-2	TRBJ2-1	-	TGTGCCAGCAGCTGGATGACAGGGGGGAATGAGCAGTTCTTC	CASSWMTGGNEQFF